The 18 T cell receptor beta chains below were found in one sample sequenced in a study of T cells in Graves' hyperthyroidism and ophthalmopathy. The investigators amplified TCR beta CDR3 regions from RNA transcripts. HTBI primers were employed in a first-round RT-PCR of the TCR CDR3. TCRdb called the multiplex PCR reads again in MiXCR, with one record for every CDR3 protein. The sample holds some 300,000 distinct CDR3 sequences; roughly 17% are singletons and the top ten take around a third. The source material was blood. Receptor source: a man aged 30-40 years with Graves' hyperthyroidism.

This clonotype has more than one count but fewer than ten. V is TRBV20-1 and J is TRBJ1-4, with 7 nucleotides matching TRBD1. The CDR3 extends over 18 amino acids. V was pared by 1 base and J by 0 bases, with 11 bases of the junction left unmatched. From germline, CDR1 is DFQATT and CDR2 SNEGSKA (reference sequence). Here the CDR3 reads CSARASRGKDTTNEKLFF. For the CDR3, the DNA is TGCAGTGCTAGAGCGTCCAGGGGGAAAGACACAACTAATGAAAAACTGTTTTTT.

This clonotype was observed at least ten times. The chain couples TRBV28 to TRBJ2-5; the D is unclear. Trimming shortened V by 5 bases and J by 6 bases, and 10 bases separated the two germline ends. CDR1 is MDHEN and CDR2 is SYDVKM in the germline V gene. The CDR3 is 12 amino acids. The CDR3 region has the DNA TGTGCCAGCAGTCTGGGTATGAAGACCCAGTACTTC. Protein product: CASSLGMKTQYF.

This clonotype occurred many times. V usage is TRBV28 and J usage is TRBJ2-3, with TRBD2 matching 9 bases. Germline CDR1 and CDR2: MDHEN and SYDVKM. CDR3 size: 17 residues. V lost 5 bases to trimming and J lost 4 bases; unmatched junction nucleotides: 13. The CDR3 sequence is CASSDSHGAGGSDTQYF. CDR3 nucleotides: TGTGCCAGCAGTGACTCCCACGGGGCGGGAGGGTCAGATACGCAGTATTTT.

In this sample, this clonotype turned up many times. The chain carries TRBV7-8 and TRBJ2-3, with D perhaps TRBD1 or TRBD2 (7 bases each). Germline-derived CDR1 and CDR2 are SGHVS and FQNEAQ. The V end lost 4 bases, the J end lost 5 bases, and 25 bases lay between the germline ends. The CDR3 has 18 residues. CDR3: CASSSGTASGQGVDTQYF. CDR3 nucleotide sequence: TGTGCCAGCAGCTCAGGGACAGCTAGCGGACAAGGAGTAGATACGCAGTATTTT.

V is TRBV7-9 and J is TRBJ2-1; D is ambiguous. This CDR3 comprises 15 residues. Germline lookup yields CDR1 SEHNR and CDR2 FQNEAQ (reference sequence). Trimming stripped 5 bases from V and 2 bases from J, with 13 bases between. The CDR3, as DNA: TGTGCCAGCAGCCCCGTCCCTGCGGCCTACAATGAGCAGTTCTTC. It is translated as CASSPVPAAYNEQFF.

This clonotype has at least ten counts. This rearrangement joins TRBV30 to TRBJ1-1, with a possible D match to TRBD1 (5 bases). The CDR3 sequence is 15 residues long. Germline V gene data show CDR1 as GTSNPN and CDR2 as SVGIG (reference sequence). The V end was cut by 3 bases, the J end by 5 bases, with 19 bases between. Written as DNA, the CDR3 is TGTGCCTGGAGCGCGTTCACGGGCAGGGTGACTGAAGCTTTCTTT. Its protein is CAWSAFTGRVTEAFF.

The rearrangement joins TRBV2 to TRBJ2-7; TRBD1 matches at 9 bases. The CDR3 covers 13 residues. V dropped 2 bases and J dropped 6; count of bases not matched to a gene: 2. Germline CDR1 is SNHLY and CDR2 is FYNNEI. The CDR3 nucleotides read TGTGCCAGCAGTGAAAGGACAGGGGCCGAGCAGTACTTC. It specifies CASSERTGAEQYF. The variable domain in full, with the rest retrieved from reference TRBV2 and TRBJ2-7, is EPEVTQTPSHQVTQMGQEVILRCVPISNHLYFYWYRQILGQKVEFLVSFYNNEISEKSEIFDDQFSVERPDGSNFTLKIRSTKLEDSAMYFCASSERTGAEQYFGPGTRLTVT.

This clonotype was detected many times. V and J are TRBV5-8 and TRBJ1-2, with D hard to call. CDR1 is SGHTS and CDR2 is YDEGEE in the germline V gene. V was pared by 2 bases and J by 0 bases, with 11 bases between. The CDR3 has 15 residues. As DNA, the CDR3 is TGTGCCAGCAGCTTTCATGACGGAGCTAACTATGGCTACACCTTC. Its protein is CASSFHDGANYGYTF.

This clonotype was counted a few times. The chain is built from TRBV19 and TRBJ1-2; 7 nucleotides align to TRBD1. The ends lost 5 bases at V and 6 bases at J; junction bases unmatched: 12. The CDR3 has 15 amino acids. Germline V gene lookup returns CDR1 LNHDA and CDR2 SQIVND (reference sequence). In nucleotides, the CDR3 is TGTGCCAGTAGTCCAGAGCTGACAGGGCATCATGGCTACACCTTC. Protein product: CASSPELTGHHGYTF.

This clonotype came up many times. CDR3 coding DNA: TGCAGTGCTAGCCACCTTCCTAGCGGGAAGGGTGGTGAGCAGTTCTTC. Translated, it gives CSASHLPSGKGGEQFF. V usage is TRBV20-1 and J usage is TRBJ2-1; 9 bases map to TRBD2. J gave up 9 bases and V 3 bases, and 15 bases lay outside the gene matches. This CDR3 contains 16 residues. CDR1 is DFQATT, CDR2 SNEGSKA, per germline (reference sequence).

This clonotype was detected many times. This chain uses TRBV5-6 with TRBJ1-2; 8 bases are a match to TRBD1. Germline V lookup: CDR1 SGHDT, CDR2 YYEEEE. This CDR3 is built from 17 residues. The ends lost 4 bases at V and 4 bases at J; junction bases unmatched: 15. The CDR3 reads CASSPLGQARTIYGYTF. The CDR3 DNA reads as TGTGCCAGCAGCCCCTTGGGACAGGCCCGAACTATCTATGGCTACACCTTC.

This clonotype was found a few times. The J gene is TRBJ1-1, the V gene TRBV20-1; maybe TRBD1 (6 bases). The CDR3 runs to 13 residues. Germline assignment: CDR1 DFQATT and CDR2 SNEGSKA (reference sequence). CDR3 nucleotides: TGCAGCGTAGGGGGGTTTCGGAACACTGAAGCTTTCTTT. This sequence encodes CSVGGFRNTEAFF.

This clonotype was counted at least ten times. The chain has TRBV3-1 and TRBJ2-7; the match to TRBD1 covers 7 bases. V dropped 1 base and J dropped 3; count of bases not matched to a gene: 3. Per germline, CDR1 LGHDT and CDR2 YNNKEL (reference sequence). This CDR3 comprises 14 residues. The DNA for the CDR3 is TGTGCCAGCAGCCAAGGTCGGACAGGCTACGAGCAGTACTTC. Encoded protein: CASSQGRTGYEQYF.

In this sample, this clonotype turned up many times. This chain links TRBV7-9 with TRBJ2-5; D remains ambiguous. Germline CDR1 and CDR2: SEHNR and FQNEAQ (reference sequence). The CDR3 runs 14 residues. V shed 5 bases and J shed 2 bases, with 12 bases lying between them. This CDR3 reads CASSPPPVQETQYF. CDR3 coding DNA: TGTGCCAGCAGCCCCCCCCCAGTTCAAGAGACCCAGTACTTC.

There are many counts of this clonotype. V is TRBV28 and J is TRBJ2-7; no reliable D call. The CDR3 covers 13 residues. Germline CDR1 is MDHEN and CDR2 is SYDVKM. Trimming shortened V by 5 bases and J by 5 bases, and 13 bases separated the two germline ends. The CDR3 DNA sequence: TGTGCCAGCAGTGCATGGATTCGGAACGAGCAGTACTTC. Its translation is CASSAWIRNEQYF.

About this clonotype: Given a much more abundant clone one base away, this may be a read error. The V and J genes are TRBV12-3 or TRBV12-4 and TRBJ2-3; D remains unclear. CDR3 size: 13 residues. The CDR3 DNA reads TGTGCCAGCAGTTTAATCCCAGGAGATATGCAGTATTTT. Its protein product is CASSLIPGDMQYF.

This chain connects TRBV28 to TRBJ2-7, with 13 positions matching TRBD2. In germline, CDR1 is MDHEN, CDR2 SYDVKM. V lost 6 bases, J lost 1 base, and 6 bases stayed unmatched. The CDR3 totals 16 residues. The CDR3 loop reads CASSQGTSGKSYEQYF. Written as DNA, the CDR3 is TGTGCCAGCAGCCAAGGGACTAGCGGGAAATCCTACGAGCAGTACTTC.

The J gene is TRBJ1-6, the V gene TRBV6-5; no firm D call. The CDR3 covers 12 residues. CDR1 and CDR2 from the germline V gene are MNHEY and SVGAGI. V was shortened by 0 bases and J by 16 bases, with 10 bases between the two germline ends. The CDR3 region has the DNA TGTGCCAGCAGTTACTCGCCCGAACGACTCCACTTT. Translating gives CASSYSPERLHF.